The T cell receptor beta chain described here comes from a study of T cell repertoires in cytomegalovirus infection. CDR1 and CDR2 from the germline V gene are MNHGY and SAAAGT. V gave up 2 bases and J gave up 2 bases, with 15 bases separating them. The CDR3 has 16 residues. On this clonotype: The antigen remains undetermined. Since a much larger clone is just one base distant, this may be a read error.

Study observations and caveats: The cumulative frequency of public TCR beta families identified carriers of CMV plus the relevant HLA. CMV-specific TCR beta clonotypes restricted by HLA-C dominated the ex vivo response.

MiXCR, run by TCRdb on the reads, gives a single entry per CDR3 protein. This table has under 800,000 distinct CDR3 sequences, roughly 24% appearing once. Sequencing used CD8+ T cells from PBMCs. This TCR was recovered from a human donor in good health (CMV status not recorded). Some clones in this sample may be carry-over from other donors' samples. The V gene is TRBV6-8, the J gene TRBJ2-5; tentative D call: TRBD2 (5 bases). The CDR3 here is CASSYAARAFQETQYF. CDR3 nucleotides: TGTGCCAGCAGTTACGCGGCGAGGGCGTTTCAAGAGACCCAGTACTTC.